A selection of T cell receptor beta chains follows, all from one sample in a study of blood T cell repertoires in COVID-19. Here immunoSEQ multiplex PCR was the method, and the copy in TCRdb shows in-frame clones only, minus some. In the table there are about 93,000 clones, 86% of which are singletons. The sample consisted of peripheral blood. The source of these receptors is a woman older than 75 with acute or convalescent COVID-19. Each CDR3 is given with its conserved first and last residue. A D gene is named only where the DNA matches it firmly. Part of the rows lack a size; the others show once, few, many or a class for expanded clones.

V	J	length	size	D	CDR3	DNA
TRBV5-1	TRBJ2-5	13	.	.	CASSLMARETQYF	TGCGCCAGCAGCTTGATGGCGAGGGAGACCCAGTACTTC
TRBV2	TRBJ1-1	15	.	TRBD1	CASSGARGRRTEAFF	TGTGCCAGCAGCGGGGCCAGGGGGCGAAGGACTGAAGCTTTCTTT
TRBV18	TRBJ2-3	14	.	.	CASSPGGATDTQYF	TGTGCCAGCTCACCTGGGGGGGCCACAGATACGCAGTATTTT
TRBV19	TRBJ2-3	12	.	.	CASSRGWDTQYF	TGTGCCAGTAGCCGAGGGTGGGATACGCAGTATTTT
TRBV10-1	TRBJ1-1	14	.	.	CASSPGRRGTEAFF	TGCGCCAGCAGCCCCGGGCGCAGGGGCACTGAAGCTTTCTTT
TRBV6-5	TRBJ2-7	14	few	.	CASRPLAGAYEQYF	TGTGCCAGCAGGCCCCTCGCGGGTGCGTACGAGCAGTACTTC
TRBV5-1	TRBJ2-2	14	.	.	CASSLVRSTGELFF	TGCGCCAGCAGCTTGGTACGGTCCACCGGGGAGCTGTTTTTT
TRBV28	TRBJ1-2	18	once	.	CASSLGGAGQSILVGYTF	TGTGCCAGCAGTTTAGGGGGGGCCGGGCAATCGATCCTCGTCGGCTACACCTTC
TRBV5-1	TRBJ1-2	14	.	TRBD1	CASSFTGTVRGYTF	TGCGCCAGCAGCTTCACCGGGACAGTCAGGGGCTACACCTTC
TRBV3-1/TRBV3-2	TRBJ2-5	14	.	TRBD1	CASSLRTGMQTQYF	TGTGCCAGCAGCCTCAGGACAGGGATGCAGACCCAGTACTTC
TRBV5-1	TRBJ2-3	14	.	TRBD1	CASSEGTGKGTQYF	TGCGCCAGCAGCGAAGGGACAGGGAAAGGTACGCAGTATTTT
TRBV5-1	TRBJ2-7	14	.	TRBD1	CASSSQGPPYEQYF	TGCGCCAGCAGCTCACAGGGGCCCCCCTACGAGCAGTACTTC
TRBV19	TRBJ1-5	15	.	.	CASSISSIPNQPQHF	TGTGCCAGTAGTATTAGTAGCATTCCCAATCAGCCCCAGCATTTT
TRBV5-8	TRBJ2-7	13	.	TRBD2	CASSLRGTSGGGF	TGTGCCAGCAGCTTGAGAGGGACTAGCGGGGGAGGATTC
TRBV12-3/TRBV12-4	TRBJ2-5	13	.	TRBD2	CASSVSGGPTQYF	TGTGCCAGCAGCGTTAGCGGGGGGCCGACCCAGTACTTC
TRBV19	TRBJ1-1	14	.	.	CASLSTARYTEAFF	TGTGCCAGTCTCTCGACAGCCCGGTACACTGAAGCTTTCTTT
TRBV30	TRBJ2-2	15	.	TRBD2	CAWSTTSGVAGELFF	TGTGCCTGGAGTACGACTAGCGGGGTCGCCGGGGAGCTGTTTTTT
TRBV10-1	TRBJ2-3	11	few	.	CASGYRDTQYF	TGCGCCAGCGGCTACAGGGATACGCAGTATTTT
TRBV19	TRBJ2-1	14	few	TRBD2	CASSRPSGANEQFF	TGTGCCAGTAGTCGACCTAGCGGGGCAAATGAGCAGTTCTTC
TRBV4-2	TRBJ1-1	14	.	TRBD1	CASSQVRDRPEAFF	TGTGCCAGCAGCCAAGTCCGGGACAGACCTGAAGCTTTCTTT
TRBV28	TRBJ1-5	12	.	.	CASTPLFEPQHF	TGTGCCAGCACCCCCCTGTTTGAGCCCCAGCATTTT
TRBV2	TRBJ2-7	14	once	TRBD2	CASWMGGTAYEQYF	TGTGCCAGCTGGATGGGAGGGACGGCCTACGAGCAGTACTTC
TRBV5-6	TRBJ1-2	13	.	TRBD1	CASSLNRGNGYTF	TGTGCCAGCAGCTTGAACAGGGGGAATGGCTACACCTTC
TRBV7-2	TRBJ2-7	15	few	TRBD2	CASSLGTSGGYEQYF	TGTGCCAGCAGCTTAGGGACTAGCGGAGGCTACGAGCAGTACTTC
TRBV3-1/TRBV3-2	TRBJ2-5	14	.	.	CASSQGKGAETQYF	TGTGCCAGCAGCCAAGGTAAAGGGGCAGAGACCCAGTACTTC
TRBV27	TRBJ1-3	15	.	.	CASSSSSGDRNTIYF	TGTGCCAGCAGTTCCTCTTCAGGGGACCGAAACACCATATATTTT
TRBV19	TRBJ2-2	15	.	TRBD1	CASRGTGGYTGELFF	TGTGCCAGTAGGGGAACAGGGGGCTACACCGGGGAGCTGTTTTTT
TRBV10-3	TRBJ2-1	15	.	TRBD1	CAIRDPGQGANEQFF	TGTGCCATCAGGGACCCGGGACAGGGGGCGAATGAGCAGTTCTTC
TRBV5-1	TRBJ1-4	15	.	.	CASSPQGPWSEKLFF	TGCGCCAGCAGCCCACAGGGACCTTGGAGTGAAAAACTGTTTTTT
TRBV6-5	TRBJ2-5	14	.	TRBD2	CASSWTSWGETQYF	TGTGCCAGCAGTTGGACTAGCTGGGGGGAGACCCAGTACTTC
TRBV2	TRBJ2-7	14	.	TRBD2	CASIERGGRYEQYF	TGTGCCAGCATCGAGCGGGGGGGCCGGTACGAGCAGTACTTC
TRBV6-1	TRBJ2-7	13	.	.	CASSEADRLPQYF	TGTGCCAGCAGTGAAGCGGACAGACTTCCGCAGTACTTC
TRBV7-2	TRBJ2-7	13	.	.	CASSALTSYEQYF	TGTGCCAGCAGCGCACTTACGTCCTACGAGCAGTACTTC